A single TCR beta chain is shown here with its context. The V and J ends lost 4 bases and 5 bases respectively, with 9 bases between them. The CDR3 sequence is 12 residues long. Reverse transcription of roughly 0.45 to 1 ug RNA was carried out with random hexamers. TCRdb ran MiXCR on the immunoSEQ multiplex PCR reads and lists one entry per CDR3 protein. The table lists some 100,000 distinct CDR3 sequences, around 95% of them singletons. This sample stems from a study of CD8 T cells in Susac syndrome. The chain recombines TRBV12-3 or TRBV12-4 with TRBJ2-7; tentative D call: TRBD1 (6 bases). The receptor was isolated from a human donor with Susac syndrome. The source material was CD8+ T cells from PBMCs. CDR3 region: CASSYGQNEQYF. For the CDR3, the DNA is TGTGCCAGCAGTTACGGACAGAACGAGCAGTACTTC.